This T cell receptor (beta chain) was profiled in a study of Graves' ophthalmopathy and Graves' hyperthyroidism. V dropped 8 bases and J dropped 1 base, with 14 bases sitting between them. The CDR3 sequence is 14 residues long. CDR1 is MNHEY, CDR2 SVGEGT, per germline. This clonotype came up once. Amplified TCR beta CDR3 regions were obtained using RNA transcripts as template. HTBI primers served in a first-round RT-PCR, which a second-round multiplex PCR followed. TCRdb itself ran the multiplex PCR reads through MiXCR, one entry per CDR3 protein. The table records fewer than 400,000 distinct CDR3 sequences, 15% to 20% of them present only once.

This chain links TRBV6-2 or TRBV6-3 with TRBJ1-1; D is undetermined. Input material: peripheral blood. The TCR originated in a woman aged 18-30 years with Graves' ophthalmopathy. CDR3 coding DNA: TGTGCCAGCGCTTTTACACGCACGAACACTGAAGCTTTCTTT. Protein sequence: CASAFTRTNTEAFF.